The rows below give T cell receptor beta chains drawn from one sample of a study of a mutant IDH1 vaccine in newly diagnosed glioma. Assay used: immunoSEQ multiplex PCR; TCRdb lists only in-frame clones, some missing. This table has 45,000 to 70,000 clones, 91% appearing once. Specimen: PBMCs, collected from a glioma patient treated with radiotherapy, temozolomide or both. The receptors derive from a man aged 45-60 years with glioma. The CDR3 runs from the conserved cysteine through the conserved F or W.

v_gene	j_gene	CDR3aa
TRBV7-8	TRBJ1-2	CASSPYVTGTAPNYGYTF
TRBV18	TRBJ1-1	CASSPPTGTIEAFF
TRBV5-4	TRBJ1-6	CASSLDPRHANSPLHF
TRBV10-3	TRBJ1-3	CAISEGRGNTIYF
TRBV30	TRBJ1-5	CAWSGGGSNQPQHF
TRBV7-9	TRBJ2-7	CASSIRTSGSYEQYF
TRBV7-3	TRBJ1-2	CASSPDRGYGYTF
TRBV6-5	TRBJ2-7	CASAGTPYYEQYF
TRBV4-2	TRBJ1-2	CASNPDRGMNYGYTF
TRBV6-5	TRBJ2-1	CASSARTATYNEQFF
TRBV28	TRBJ1-2	CASSPLDREAYYGYTF
TRBV11-2	TRBJ1-6	CASTLLRVSYNSPLHF
TRBV28	TRBJ1-5	CASSFGTFSNQPQHF
TRBV5-1	TRBJ2-7	CASSLEVPHSYEQYF
TRBV14	TRBJ1-2	CASSLPSNYGYTF
TRBV7-9	TRBJ1-6	CAGSQGAIISPLHF
TRBV5-5	TRBJ2-7	CASSRGAGTAGFEQYF
TRBV9	TRBJ1-2	CASSVDSREHGYTF
TRBV7-9	TRBJ1-2	CASSLTSASKGGYTF
TRBV18	TRBJ2-5	CASSPSTRGSGGTQYF
TRBV11-2	TRBJ2-1	CASSVRGGLSYNEQFF
TRBV30	TRBJ2-7	CAWSIATALRTTEQYF